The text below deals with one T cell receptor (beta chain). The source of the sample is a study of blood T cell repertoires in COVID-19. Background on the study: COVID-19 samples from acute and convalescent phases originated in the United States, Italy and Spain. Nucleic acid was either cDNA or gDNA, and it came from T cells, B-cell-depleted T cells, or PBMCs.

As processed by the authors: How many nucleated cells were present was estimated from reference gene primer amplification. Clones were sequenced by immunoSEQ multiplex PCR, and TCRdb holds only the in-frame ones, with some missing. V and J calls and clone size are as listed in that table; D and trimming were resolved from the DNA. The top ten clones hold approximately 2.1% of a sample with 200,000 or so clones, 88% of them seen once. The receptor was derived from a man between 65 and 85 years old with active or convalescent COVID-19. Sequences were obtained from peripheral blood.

This CDR3 is CASSATGGKTEAFF. The CDR3 region has the DNA TGTGCCAGCAGCGCTACAGGGGGCAAGACTGAAGCTTTCTTT. The rearrangement uses TRBV3-1 (or the pseudogene TRBV3-2) and TRBJ1-1; 9 bases are a match to TRBD1. The J segment lost 5 bases and the V segment lost 5 bases, leaving 6 bases of the junction unmatched. The germline gives CDR1 LGHDT, CDR2 YNNKEL (reference sequence). This CDR3 is 14 amino acids long.